This T cell receptor (beta chain) was sequenced in a study of neoadjuvant nivolumab and ipilimumab in lung cancer. In the study overall: Patients got nivolumab 3 mg/kg on days 1, 15 and 29; combination added ipilimumab 1 mg/kg day 1.

Points from the study as a whole: Resected tumors had greater TCR richness and clonality than uninvolved lung.

The assay was immunoSEQ multiplex PCR, and TCRdb's table has in-frame clones only and misses some. The sample includes 7,000 to 9,000 clones, 85% to 90% of them seen just once. This CDR3 is 15 amino acids long. V was shortened by 2 bases and J by 3 bases, with 10 bases between the two germline ends. Germline values: CDR1 KGHSH, CDR2 LQKENI. The sample holds one count of this clone. Its antigen is as yet unknown. The chain has TRBV18 and TRBJ1-4; D may be TRBD1 (6 bases). This specimen consisted of tumor tissue, obtained after neoadjuvant nivolumab, alone or with ipilimumab, at or shortly before surgery. This receptor was identified in an adult with non-small cell lung cancer. The CDR3 loop reads CASSPRRTANEKLFF. CDR3 sequence (DNA): TGTGCCAGCTCACCAAGGCGGACAGCTAATGAAAAACTGTTTTTT.